The rows below give T cell receptor beta chains drawn from one sample of a study of Tregs in tolerant kidney transplant recipients. Profiling relied on immunoSEQ multiplex PCR, and the TCRdb table lists in-frame clones only, not all of them. Altogether about 15,000 clones are present, roughly 50% being singletons, with the ten largest covering about 3%. These receptors are not linked to any known antigen. Here the sequenced sample was CD4+ T cells from blood cultured with allogeneic cells, taken before the transplant. The receptors originated from a human patient who received a combined kidney and bone marrow transplant. Each CDR3 is given with its conserved first and last residue. The order of the fields is V gene, D gene, J gene, clone size, CDR3 DNA, CDR3 protein. A D gene is named only where the DNA matches it firmly. The size of a clone is reported for some rows only, either as once, few or many, or as a class for expanded clones.

TRBV27,TRBD2,TRBJ2-7,NA,TGTGCCAGCAGGCTCCTAGCGGGAGCGTACGAGCAGTACTTC,CASRLLAGAYEQYF
TRBV4-2,NA,TRBJ1-4,NA,TGTGCCAGCAGCCAAGAGACCGGGGAAAAACTGTTTTTT,CASSQETGEKLFF
TRBV10-1,NA,TRBJ2-3,NA,TGCGCCCGATGGCGGGACGGAAGCACAGATACGCAGTATTTT,CARWRDGSTDTQYF
TRBV9,NA,TRBJ1-2,NA,TGTGCCAGCAGCGTAGTACTTGAGAGAGCCTATGGCTACACCTTC,CASSVVLERAYGYTF
TRBV4-2,NA,TRBJ1-5,few,TGTGCCAGCAGCCAAGCGGCTAAACTTGGGGGGGGGCAGCCCCAGCATTTT,CASSQAAKLGGGQPQHF
TRBV13,NA,TRBJ1-5,medium-sized,TGTGCCAGCAGCTCCGGACATACCAATCAGCCCCAGCATTTT,CASSSGHTNQPQHF
TRBV5-5,NA,TRBJ2-7,NA,TGTGCCAGCAGCTTGGACAGGACCTACGAGCAGTACTTC,CASSLDRTYEQYF
TRBV5-1,NA,TRBJ1-2,NA,TGCGCCAGCAGCTTGGGGACACAGAACTATGGCTACACCTTC,CASSLGTQNYGYTF
TRBV11-3,NA,TRBJ1-1,NA,TGTGCCAGCAGCCTTTCGAGACAGTCACTTGAAGCTTTCTTT,CASSLSRQSLEAFF
TRBV5-4,NA,TRBJ2-3,NA,TGTGCCAGCAGCTTGGGTGGGAGCGGCACAGATACGCAGTATTTT,CASSLGGSGTDTQYF
TRBV7-9,NA,TRBJ1-1,NA,TGTGCCAGCAGCCCGGGCCGAAGGGGAACTGAAGCTTTCTTT,CASSPGRRGTEAFF
TRBV2,NA,TRBJ1-2,few,TGTGCCAGCATCCCAACTGTGACATATGGTGGCTACACCTTC,CASIPTVTYGGYTF
TRBV10-2,TRBD1,TRBJ1-2,NA,TGCGCCAGCATGGGACCGACAGGGGCCGCCTATGGCTACACCTTC,CASMGPTGAAYGYTF
TRBV2,NA,TRBJ2-1,NA,TGTGCCAGCAGTGAGGTGAGGGCGGGGTTCTTC,CASSEVRAGFF
TRBV9,TRBD1,TRBJ2-1,NA,TGTGCCAGCAGCGTAGCTTCAGGGACAGGGGGCTTTAGCGAGCAGTTCTTC,CASSVASGTGGFSEQFF
TRBV5-6,NA,TRBJ2-7,NA,TGTGCCAGCAGCTCTCTAGGTCGGGAGCAGTACTTC,CASSSLGREQYF
TRBV7-9,NA,TRBJ2-4,NA,TGTGCCAGCAGCCCCCTTTACATTCAGTACTTC,CASSPLYIQYF
TRBV7-2,NA,TRBJ2-5,NA,TGTGCCAGCAGCTTAGTAGGAGTTGGGGAGACCCAGTACTTC,CASSLVGVGETQYF
TRBV11-2,TRBD2,TRBJ2-7,NA,TGTGCCAGCAGCAAAGGGACTAGCCTTACGGGGGAGCAGTACTTC,CASSKGTSLTGEQYF
TRBV7-9,NA,TRBJ1-1,NA,TGTGCCAGCAGCTTAGTCGCGGAGGGAATGGCTTTCTTT,CASSLVAEGMAFF
TRBV19,TRBD2,TRBJ2-5,NA,TGTGCCAGTAGTAAGCGGGAGAAGGGGTACCAAGAGACCCAGTACTTC,CASSKREKGYQETQYF
TRBV19,TRBD2,TRBJ2-1,medium-sized,TGTGCCAGTGGGACTAGCGGGAGGGCCAAGGGTAATGAGCAGTTCTTC,CASGTSGRAKGNEQFF
TRBV4-1,TRBD2,TRBJ2-1,few,TGCGCCAGCAGCCTCAGGCCTTTTGCGGGAGGGCCCCACTACAATGAGCAGTTCTTC,CASSLRPFAGGPHYNEQFF
TRBV28,TRBD1,TRBJ1-3,few,TGTGCCAGCAAAGGGACAGGGGCTGGAAACACCATATATTTT,CASKGTGAGNTIYF
TRBV5-1,TRBD1,TRBJ2-1,NA,TGCGCCAGCAGCTGGACAACAGGGGGGTACAATGAGCAGTTCTTC,CASSWTTGGYNEQFF
TRBV6-5,TRBD1,TRBJ2-7,few,TGTGCCACGCAGCGAGCAGGGACAGTAAACTACGAGCAGTACTTC,CATQRAGTVNYEQYF
TRBV7-2,TRBD2,TRBJ2-7,NA,TGTGCCAGCAGCTCAGGACTAGCGGGCTCCTACGAGCAGTACTTC,CASSSGLAGSYEQYF
TRBV19,TRBD2,TRBJ2-5,NA,TGTGCCAGTAGTGCAAGGACTAGCGGACAAGAGACCCAGTACTTC,CASSARTSGQETQYF
TRBV5-1,NA,TRBJ1-2,NA,TGCGCCAGCAGTGAGGAGGGGAACTATGGCTACACCTTC,CASSEEGNYGYTF